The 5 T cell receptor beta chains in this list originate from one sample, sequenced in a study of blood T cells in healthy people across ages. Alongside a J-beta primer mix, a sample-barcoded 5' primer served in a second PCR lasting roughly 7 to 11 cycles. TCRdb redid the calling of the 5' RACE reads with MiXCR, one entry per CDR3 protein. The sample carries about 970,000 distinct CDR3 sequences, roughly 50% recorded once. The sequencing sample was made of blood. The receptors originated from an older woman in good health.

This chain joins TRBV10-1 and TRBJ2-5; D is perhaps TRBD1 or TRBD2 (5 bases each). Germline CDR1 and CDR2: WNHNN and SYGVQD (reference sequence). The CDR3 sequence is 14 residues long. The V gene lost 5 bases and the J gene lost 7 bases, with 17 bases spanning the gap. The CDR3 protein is CASSPTAGGGTQYF. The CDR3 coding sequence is TGCGCCAGCAGTCCGACAGCAGGAGGTGGGACCCAGTACTTC.

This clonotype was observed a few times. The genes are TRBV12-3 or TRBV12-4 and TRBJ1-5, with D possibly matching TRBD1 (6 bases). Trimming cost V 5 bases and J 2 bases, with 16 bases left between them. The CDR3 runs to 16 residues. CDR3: CASSRTGLNGNQPQHF. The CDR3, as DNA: TGTGCCAGCAGTCGAACAGGGTTGAATGGCAATCAGCCCCAGCATTTT.

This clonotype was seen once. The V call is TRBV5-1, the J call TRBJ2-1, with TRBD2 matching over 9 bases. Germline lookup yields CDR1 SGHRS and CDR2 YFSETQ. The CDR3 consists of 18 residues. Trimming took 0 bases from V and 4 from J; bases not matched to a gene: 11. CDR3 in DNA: TGCGCCAGCAGCTTGGGCGCCGGACTAGCGCGGAGATACAATGAGCAGTTCTTC. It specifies CASSLGAGLARRYNEQFF.

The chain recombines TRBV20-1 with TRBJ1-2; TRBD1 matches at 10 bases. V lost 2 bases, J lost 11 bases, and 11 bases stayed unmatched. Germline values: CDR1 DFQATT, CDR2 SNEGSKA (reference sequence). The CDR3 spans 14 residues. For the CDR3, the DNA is TGCAGTGCTAGAATCCCGAGACAGGGGGCGGGATACACCTTC. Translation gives CSARIPRQGAGYTF.

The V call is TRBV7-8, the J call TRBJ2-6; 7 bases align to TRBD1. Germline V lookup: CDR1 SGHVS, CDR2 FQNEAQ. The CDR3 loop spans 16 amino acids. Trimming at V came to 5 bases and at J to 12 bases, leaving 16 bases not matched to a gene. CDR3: CASSLDRVVWRSVLTF. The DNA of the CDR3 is TGTGCCAGCAGCCTTGACAGGGTGGTGTGGAGGAGCGTCCTGACTTTC. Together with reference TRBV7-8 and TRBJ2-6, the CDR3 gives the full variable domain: GAGVSQSPRYKVAKRGQDVALRCDPISGHVSLFWYQQALGQGPEFLTYFQNEAQLDKSGLPSDRFFAERPEGSVSTLKIQRTQQEDSAVYLCASSLDRVVWRSVLTFGAGSRLTVL.